This T cell receptor (beta chain) came from a study of T cells in Graves' hyperthyroidism and ophthalmopathy. An absence of ophthalmopathy progression within 18 months meant stable Graves' hyperthyroidism. Patients were excluded because of uncontrolled infection, other autoimmune disease, pregnancy or lactation. Out of approximately 9.9 ml of fresh peripheral blood came the PBMCs. This clonotype came up many times. Germline V CDR1 and CDR2: KGHSH, LQKENI. The CDR3 is 15 residues long. The germline V and J ends were trimmed by 3 bases and 0 bases, with 9 bases remaining between them. Researchers amplified the TCR beta CDR3 regions from RNA transcripts. TCR CDR3 underwent first-round RT-PCR with the HTBI primer set. TCRdb called the multiplex PCR reads again in MiXCR, with one record for every CDR3 protein. The top ten hold 5% to 6.5% of the sample, which has 400,000 to 500,000 distinct CDR3 sequences, roughly an eighth seen once.

Input material: blood. The source is a woman aged 18-29 years with Graves' hyperthyroidism. The chain combines TRBV18 with TRBJ2-1, with D tentatively TRBD2 (5 bases). In nucleotides, the CDR3 is TGTGCCAGCTCACCCGAACGGGACTCCTACAATGAGCAGTTCTTC. Translation gives CASSPERDSYNEQFF.